This T cell receptor beta chain was profiled in a study of blood T cell repertoires in COVID-19. Using immunoSEQ multiplex PCR, the repertoire was profiled, and TCRdb retains in-frame clones only, with some absent. The sample holds more than 200,000 clones, around nine tenths seen once. In terms of age and location, participants ranged from roughly 18 to 95 years and lived in about two dozen US areas. Cohorts were assigned according to the clinical history that participants reported. CDR3 length: 12 residues. Trimming shortened V by 10 bases and J by 1 base, and 10 bases separated the two germline ends. Germline assignment: CDR1 SGHTA and CDR2 FQGNSA. This clone was recorded once.

Source material: PBMCs or T cells enriched from blood (not recorded which). V and J are TRBV7-2 and TRBJ1-2; D is unresolved. The clonotype originates from a woman under 40 who had been exposed to COVID-19. CDR3: CATRRGNYGYTF. Here the CDR3 DNA reads TGTGCCACCCGACGGGGTAACTATGGCTACACCTTC.